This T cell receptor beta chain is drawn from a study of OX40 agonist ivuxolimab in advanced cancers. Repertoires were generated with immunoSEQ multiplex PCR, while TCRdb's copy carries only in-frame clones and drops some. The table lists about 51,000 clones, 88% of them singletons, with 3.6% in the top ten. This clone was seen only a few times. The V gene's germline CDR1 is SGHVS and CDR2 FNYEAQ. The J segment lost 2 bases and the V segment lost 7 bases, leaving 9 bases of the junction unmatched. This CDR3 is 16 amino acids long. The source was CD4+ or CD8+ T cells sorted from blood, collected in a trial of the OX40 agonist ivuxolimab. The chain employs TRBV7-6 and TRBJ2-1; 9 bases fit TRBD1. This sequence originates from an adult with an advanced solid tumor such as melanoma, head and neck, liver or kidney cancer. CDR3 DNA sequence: TGTGCCAGCAAACCCTCCAGGGACAGGGCCTACAATGAGCAGTTCTTC. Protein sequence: CASKPSRDRAYNEQFF.